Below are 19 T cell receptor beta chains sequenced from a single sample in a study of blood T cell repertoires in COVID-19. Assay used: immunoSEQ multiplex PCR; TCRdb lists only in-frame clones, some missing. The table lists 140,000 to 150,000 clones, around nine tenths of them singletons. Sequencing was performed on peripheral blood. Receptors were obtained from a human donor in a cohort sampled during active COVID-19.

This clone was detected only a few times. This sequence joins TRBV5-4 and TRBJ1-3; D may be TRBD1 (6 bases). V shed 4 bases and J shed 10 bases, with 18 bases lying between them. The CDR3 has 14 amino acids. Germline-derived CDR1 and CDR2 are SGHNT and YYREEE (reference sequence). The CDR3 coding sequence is TGTGCCAGCAGCCCGGACAGCGGGCGGGAGACCATATATTTT. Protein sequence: CASSPDSGRETIYF.

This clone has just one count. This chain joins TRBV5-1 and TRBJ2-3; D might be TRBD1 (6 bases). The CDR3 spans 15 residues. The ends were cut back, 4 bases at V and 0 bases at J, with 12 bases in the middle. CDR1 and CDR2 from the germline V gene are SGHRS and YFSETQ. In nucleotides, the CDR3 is TGCGCCAGCAGCAAGGGGGATTCGAGCACAGATACGCAGTATTTT. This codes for CASSKGDSSTDTQYF.

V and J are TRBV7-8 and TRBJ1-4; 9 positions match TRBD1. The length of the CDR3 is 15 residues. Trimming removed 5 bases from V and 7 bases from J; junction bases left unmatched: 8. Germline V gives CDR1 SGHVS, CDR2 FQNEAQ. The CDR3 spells CASSERTGVGEKLFF. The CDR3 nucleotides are TGTGCCAGCAGCGAAAGGACAGGGGTTGGTGAAAAACTGTTTTTT.

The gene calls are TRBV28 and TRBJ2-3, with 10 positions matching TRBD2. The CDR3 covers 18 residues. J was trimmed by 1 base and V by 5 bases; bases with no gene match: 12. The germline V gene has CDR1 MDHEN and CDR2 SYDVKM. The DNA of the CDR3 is TGTGCCAGCAGTCCCCTTGGTAGCGGGGGGAGTGGCACAGATACGCAGTATTTT. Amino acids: CASSPLGSGGSGTDTQYF.

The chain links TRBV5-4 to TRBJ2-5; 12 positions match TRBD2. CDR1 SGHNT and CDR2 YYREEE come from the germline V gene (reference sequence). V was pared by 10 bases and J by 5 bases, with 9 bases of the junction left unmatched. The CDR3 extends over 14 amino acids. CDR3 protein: CACGLAGTRETQYF. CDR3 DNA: TGTGCCTGCGGACTAGCGGGGACCCGGGAGACCCAGTACTTC.

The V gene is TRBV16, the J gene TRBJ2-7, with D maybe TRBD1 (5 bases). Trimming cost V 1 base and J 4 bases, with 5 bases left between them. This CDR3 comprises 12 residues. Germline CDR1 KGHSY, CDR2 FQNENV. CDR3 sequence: CASSQYRYEQYF. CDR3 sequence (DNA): TGTGCCAGCAGCCAATACAGGTACGAGCAGTACTTC.

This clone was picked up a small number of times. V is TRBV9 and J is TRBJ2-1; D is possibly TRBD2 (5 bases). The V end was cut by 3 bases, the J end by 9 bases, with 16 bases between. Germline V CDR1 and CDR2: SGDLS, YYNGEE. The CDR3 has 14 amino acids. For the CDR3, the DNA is TGTGCCAGCAGCGCCCCCCGGTCGGGGTCTGAGCAGTTCTTC. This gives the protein CASSAPRSGSEQFF.

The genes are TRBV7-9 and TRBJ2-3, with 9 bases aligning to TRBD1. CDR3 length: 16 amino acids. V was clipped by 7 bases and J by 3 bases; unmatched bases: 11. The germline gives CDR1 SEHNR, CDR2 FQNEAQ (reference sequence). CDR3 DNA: TGTGCCAGCACCTCGATCGGGACAGGGAGAACAGATACGCAGTATTTT. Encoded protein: CASTSIGTGRTDTQYF. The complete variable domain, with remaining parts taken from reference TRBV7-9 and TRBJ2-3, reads DTGVSQNPRHKITKRGQNVTFRCDPISEHNRLYWYRQTLGQGPEFLTYFQNEAQLEKSRLLSDRFSAERPKGSFSTLEIQRTEQGDSAMYLCASTSIGTGRTDTQYFGPGTRLTVL.

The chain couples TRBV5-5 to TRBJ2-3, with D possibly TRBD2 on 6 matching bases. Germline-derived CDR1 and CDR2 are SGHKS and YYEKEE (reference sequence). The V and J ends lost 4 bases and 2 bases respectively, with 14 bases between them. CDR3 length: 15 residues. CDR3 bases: TGTGCCAGCAGCACGGGACTCGACTCCACAGATACGCAGTATTTT. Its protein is CASSTGLDSTDTQYF.

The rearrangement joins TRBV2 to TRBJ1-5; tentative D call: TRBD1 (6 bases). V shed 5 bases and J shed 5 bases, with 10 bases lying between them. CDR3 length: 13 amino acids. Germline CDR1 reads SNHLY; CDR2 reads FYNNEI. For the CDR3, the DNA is TGTGCCAGCAGTCCCCCAGGGGATCAGCCCCAGCATTTT. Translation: CASSPPGDQPQHF.

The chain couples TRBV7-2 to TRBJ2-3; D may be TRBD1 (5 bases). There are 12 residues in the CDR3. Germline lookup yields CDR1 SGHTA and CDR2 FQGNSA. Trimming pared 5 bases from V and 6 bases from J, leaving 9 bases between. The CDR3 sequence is CASSHPGDTQYF. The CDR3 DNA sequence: TGTGCCAGCAGCCATCCAGGGGATACGCAGTATTTT.

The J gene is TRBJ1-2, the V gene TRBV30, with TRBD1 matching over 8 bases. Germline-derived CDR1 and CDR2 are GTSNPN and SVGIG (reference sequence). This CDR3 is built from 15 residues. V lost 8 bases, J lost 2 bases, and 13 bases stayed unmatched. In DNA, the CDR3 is TGTGCCAGTAGGGGACAGGTCTTATTCAACTATGGCTACACCTTC. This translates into CASRGQVLFNYGYTF. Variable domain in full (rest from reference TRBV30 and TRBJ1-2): SQTIHQWPATLVQPVGSPLSLECTVEGTSNPNLYWYRQAAGRGLQLLFYSVGIGQISSEVPQNLSASRPQDRQFILSSKKLLLSDSGFYLCASRGQVLFNYGYTFGSGTRLTVV.

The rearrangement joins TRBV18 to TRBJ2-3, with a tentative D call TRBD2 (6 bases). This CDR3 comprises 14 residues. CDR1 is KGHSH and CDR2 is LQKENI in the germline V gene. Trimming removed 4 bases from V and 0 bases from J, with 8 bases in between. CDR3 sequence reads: CASSLTRSTDTQYF. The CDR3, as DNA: TGTGCCAGCTCACTGACTAGAAGCACAGATACGCAGTATTTT.

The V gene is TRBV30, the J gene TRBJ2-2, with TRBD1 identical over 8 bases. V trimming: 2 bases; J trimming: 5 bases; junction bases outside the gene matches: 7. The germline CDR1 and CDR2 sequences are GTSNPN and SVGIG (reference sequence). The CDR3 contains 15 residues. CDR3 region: CAWSSDRGGTGELFF. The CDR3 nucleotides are TGTGCCTGGAGTTCCGACAGGGGAGGTACCGGGGAGCTGTTTTTT.

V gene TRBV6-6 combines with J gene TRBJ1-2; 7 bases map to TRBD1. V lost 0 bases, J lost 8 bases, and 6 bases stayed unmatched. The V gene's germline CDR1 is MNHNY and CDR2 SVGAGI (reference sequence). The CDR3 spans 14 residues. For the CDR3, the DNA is TGTGCCAGCAGTTACTCAGGACAGGATGGCGGCTACACCTTC. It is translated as CASSYSGQDGGYTF.

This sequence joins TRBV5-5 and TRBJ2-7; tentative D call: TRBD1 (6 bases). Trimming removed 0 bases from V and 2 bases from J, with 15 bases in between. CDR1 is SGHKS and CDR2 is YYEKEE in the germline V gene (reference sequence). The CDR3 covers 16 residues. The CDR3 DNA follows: TGTGCCAGCAGCTTGGCCCGACCCGACAGGCCCTACGAGCAGTACTTC. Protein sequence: CASSLARPDRPYEQYF.

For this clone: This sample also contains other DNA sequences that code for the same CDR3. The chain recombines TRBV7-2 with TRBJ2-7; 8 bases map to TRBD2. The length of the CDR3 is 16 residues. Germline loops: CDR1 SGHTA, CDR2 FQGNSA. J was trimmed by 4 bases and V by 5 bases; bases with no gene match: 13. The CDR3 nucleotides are TGTGCCAGCAGCCTTGCTATCGGGGGGGGGCGATACGAGCAGTACTTC. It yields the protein CASSLAIGGGRYEQYF. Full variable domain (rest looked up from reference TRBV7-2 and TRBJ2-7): GAGVSQSPSNKVTEKGKDVELRCDPISGHTALYWYRQSLGQGLEFLIYFQGNSAPDKSGLPSDRFSAERTGGSVSTLTIQRTQQEDSAVYLCASSLAIGGGRYEQYFGPGTRLTVT.

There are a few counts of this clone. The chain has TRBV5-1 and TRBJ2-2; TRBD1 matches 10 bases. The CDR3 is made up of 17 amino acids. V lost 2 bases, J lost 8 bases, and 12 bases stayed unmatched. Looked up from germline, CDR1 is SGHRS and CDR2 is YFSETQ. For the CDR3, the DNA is TGCGCCAGCAGCTTAGGGGACAGGGGTCCCTCATCGGGGGAGCTGTTTTTT. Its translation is CASSLGDRGPSSGELFF.

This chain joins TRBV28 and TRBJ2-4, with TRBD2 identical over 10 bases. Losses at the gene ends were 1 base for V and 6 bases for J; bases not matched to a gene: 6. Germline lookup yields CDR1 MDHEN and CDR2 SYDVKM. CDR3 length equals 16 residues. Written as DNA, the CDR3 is TGTGCCAGCAGTTTATATAGCGGGGGGACCTTAAACATTCAGTACTTC. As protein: CASSLYSGGTLNIQYF.